What follows describes a single TCR beta chain. Germline-derived CDR1 and CDR2 are SGHDN and FVKESK. With 0 bases removed from V and 4 bases from J, the gap between germline ends came to 4 bases. This CDR3 spans 13 amino acids. A multiplex PCR was run with 60 Vbeta primers and 13 Jbeta primers. This table comes from immunoSEQ multiplex PCR, and its TCRdb copy is limited to in-frame clones, with some not included. The sample holds roughly 50,000 clones. This entry is derived from a study of cytomegalovirus exposure and HLA in healthy donors. The sequencing input was PBMCs. This TCR was recovered from a male donor in good health and CMV-seropositive. The chain joins TRBV14 to TRBJ2-1; D remains unclear. For the CDR3, the DNA is TGTGCCAGCAGCCAAGAACAGTACAATGAGCAGTTCTTC. It specifies CASSQEQYNEQFF.